A single sample gave rise to the 19 T cell receptor beta chains below, sequenced in a study of blood T cell repertoires in COVID-19. The protocol was immunoSEQ multiplex PCR, while the TCRdb copy is restricted to in-frame clones and leaves out a portion. The sample lists a few hundred thousand clones; approximately 86% were seen once. Sequenced material: PBMCs or T cells enriched from blood (not recorded which). The source of these receptors is a woman aged 45 to 65 who had recovered from COVID-19.

CDR3 amino acids: CASSNGMSREQYF. The CDR3 DNA reads TGTGCCAGTAGTAACGGGATGAGCCGCGAGCAGTACTTC. The chain uses TRBV19 and TRBJ2-7; D perhaps matches TRBD2 (5 bases). Germline CDR1 and CDR2: LNHDA and SQIVND (reference sequence). This CDR3 contains 13 residues. V was pared by 4 bases and J by 6 bases, with 13 bases between.

The chain has TRBV2 and TRBJ2-3; the D gene is possibly TRBD2 (5 bases). CDR1 and CDR2 from the germline V gene are SNHLY and FYNNEI. The CDR3 extends over 14 amino acids. Trimming pared 4 bases from V and 5 bases from J, leaving 13 bases between. The chain's CDR3 is CASSASSYRDTQYF. The CDR3 region has the DNA TGTGCCAGCAGTGCATCTAGCTATAGAGATACGCAGTATTTT.

The J gene is TRBJ2-1, the V gene TRBV19; D might be TRBD1 (6 bases). V dropped 1 base and J dropped 9 bases, with 10 bases sitting between them. CDR1 is LNHDA and CDR2 is SQIVND in the germline V gene (reference sequence). There are 13 residues in the CDR3. DNA for the CDR3: TGTGCCAGTAGTATAGGGTTAGGGGGTGAGCAGTTCTTC. Encoded protein: CASSIGLGGEQFF.

This chain uses TRBV7-3 with TRBJ1-2; the D gene is possibly TRBD1 (5 bases). The CDR3 has 13 residues. The germline V gene has CDR1 SGHTA and CDR2 FQGTGA. Trimming stripped 1 base from V and 6 bases from J, with 9 bases between. The CDR3, as DNA: TGTGCCAGCAGCTTAAGGGGGGACGATGGCTACACCTTC. Protein product: CASSLRGDDGYTF.

V is TRBV4-1 and J is TRBJ2-3; weak D call: TRBD1 (5 bases). Trimming cost V 2 bases and J 0 bases, with 18 bases left between them. Germline CDR1 and CDR2: MGHRA and YSYEKL. The CDR3 is 18 residues long. CDR3 protein: CASSQRPSSGASTDTQYF. The CDR3 DNA follows: TGCGCCAGCAGCCAACGACCGTCTAGTGGGGCTAGCACAGATACGCAGTATTTT.

This clone was detected only a few times. This chain uses TRBV28 with TRBJ2-7, with D perhaps TRBD1 (6 bases). The germline V and J ends were trimmed by 3 bases and 5 bases, with 14 bases remaining between them. The germline V gene has CDR1 MDHEN and CDR2 SYDVKM. The length of the CDR3 is 14 residues. The CDR3 here is CASSLIAGDHEQYF. CDR3 bases: TGTGCCAGCAGTTTGATAGCAGGGGACCACGAGCAGTACTTC.

This chain connects TRBV11-2 to TRBJ1-1, with D possibly TRBD1 on 5 matching bases. This CDR3 is built from 15 residues. CDR1 is SGHAT, CDR2 FQNNGV, per germline. V lost 0 bases to trimming and J lost 4 bases, with 12 bases between them. CDR3 sequence: CASSLEYGGGTEAFF. The CDR3 DNA sequence: TGTGCCAGCAGCTTAGAATATGGGGGGGGCACTGAAGCTTTCTTT.

The sample holds a few counts of this clone. V is TRBV7-2 and J is TRBJ1-1, with 7 nucleotides matching TRBD1. This CDR3 region has 15 residues. V gave up 3 bases and J gave up 0 bases; unmatched junction bases: 4. Per germline, CDR1 SGHTA and CDR2 FQGNSA. The CDR3 protein is CASSLRGLVNTEAFF. Written as DNA, the CDR3 is TGTGCCAGCAGCTTGAGGGGGCTCGTGAACACTGAAGCTTTCTTT.

The chain has TRBV7-2 and TRBJ2-7, with 10 bases identical to TRBD2. Germline V gene sequence: CDR1 SGHTA, CDR2 FQGNSA. The CDR3 consists of 16 residues. J gave up 7 bases and V 1 base, and 10 bases lay outside the gene matches. The CDR3 coding sequence is TGTGCCAGCAGCTTAGACGGTCTAGCGGGAGAAGATGAGCAGTACTTC. It is translated as CASSLDGLAGEDEQYF. Full variable domain (rest looked up from reference TRBV7-2 and TRBJ2-7): GAGVSQSPSNKVTEKGKDVELRCDPISGHTALYWYRQSLGQGLEFLIYFQGNSAPDKSGLPSDRFSAERTGGSVSTLTIQRTQQEDSAVYLCASSLDGLAGEDEQYFGPGTRLTVT.

This sequence joins TRBV30 and TRBJ1-5; D is perhaps TRBD1 (6 bases). Germline assignment: CDR1 GTSNPN and CDR2 SVGIG (reference sequence). The CDR3 has 14 amino acids. V was clipped by 0 bases and J by 0 bases, with 6 bases between them. CDR3 sequence (DNA): TGTGCCTGGAGTGTGGGACATAGCAATCAGCCCCAGCATTTT. As protein: CAWSVGHSNQPQHF.

The rearrangement links TRBV6-2 or TRBV6-3 to TRBJ2-7; 10 nucleotides agree with TRBD2. V was clipped by 5 bases and J by 3 bases; unmatched bases: 7. The germline V gene has CDR1 MNHEY and CDR2 SVGEGT. CDR3 length: 15 amino acids. The CDR3 nucleotides read TGTGCCAGCAGTACAACTAGCGGGACCCTCTACGAGCAGTACTTC. This codes for CASSTTSGTLYEQYF.

The chain is built from TRBV25-1 and TRBJ2-1; D is perhaps TRBD1 (5 bases). The CDR3 loop spans 14 amino acids. V lost 2 bases to trimming and J lost 9 bases, with 14 bases between them. The V gene's germline CDR1 is MGHDK and CDR2 SYGVNS. The CDR3 DNA is TGTGCCAGCAGTGAAACAGCAGGGCCGGTTGAGCAGTTCTTC. Encoded protein: CASSETAGPVEQFF.

The rearrangement links TRBV5-4 to TRBJ2-3; TRBD1 matches 9 bases. The V gene end was trimmed by 3 bases and the J gene end by 2 bases; junction bases not matched to a gene: 4. CDR3 length: 15 amino acids. CDR1 SGHNT and CDR2 YYREEE come from the germline V gene (reference sequence). This chain's CDR3 is CASSWTGVITDTQYF. CDR3 nucleotide sequence: TGTGCCAGCAGCTGGACAGGGGTTATCACAGATACGCAGTATTTT. The complete variable domain, with remaining parts taken from reference TRBV5-4 and TRBJ2-3, reads ETGVTQSPTHLIKTRGQQVTLRCSSQSGHNTVSWYQQALGQGPQFIFQYYREEENGRGNFPPRFSGLQFPNYSSELNVNALELDDSALYLCASSWTGVITDTQYFGPGTRLTVL.

This chain links TRBV29-1 with TRBJ1-5; D may be TRBD1 (6 bases). Germline V gene data show CDR1 as SQVTM and CDR2 as ANQGSEA. V was trimmed by 5 bases and J by 0 bases, leaving 23 bases between them. This CDR3 comprises 18 residues. The CDR3 region has the DNA TGCAGCGTTTCAATACCGGGACACCCATCGTATAGCAATCAGCCCCAGCATTTT. Its protein is CSVSIPGHPSYSNQPQHF.

This clone has a handful of counts. This chain joins TRBV5-1 and TRBJ1-1; 10 bases align to TRBD1. The J segment lost 7 bases and the V segment lost 2 bases, leaving 8 bases of the junction unmatched. The CDR3 is made up of 15 amino acids. Germline V gives CDR1 SGHRS, CDR2 YFSETQ. Written as DNA, the CDR3 is TGCGCCAGCAGCTTCCTGCCGGGACAGGGGATTGAAGCTTTCTTT. Its translation: CASSFLPGQGIEAFF.

The chain joins TRBV5-1 to TRBJ2-5; D gene uncertain. The CDR3 consists of 14 residues. Trimming took 0 bases from V and 5 from J, leaving 11 bases between them. Per the germline V gene, CDR1 is SGHRS and CDR2 is YFSETQ. The CDR3 spells CASSLGSFGETQYF. The CDR3 DNA follows: TGCGCCAGCAGCTTGGGAAGTTTCGGGGAGACCCAGTACTTC. Looking up the rest from reference TRBV5-1 and TRBJ2-5 gives the full variable domain: KAGVTQTPRYLIKTRGQQVTLSCSPISGHRSVSWYQQTPGQGLQFLFEYFSETQRNKGNFPGRFSGRQFSNSRSEMNVSTLELGDSALYLCASSLGSFGETQYFGPGTRLLVL.

This chain links TRBV5-1 with TRBJ2-7; 10 bases agree with TRBD2. This CDR3 is 17 amino acids long. The J segment lost 5 bases and the V segment lost 0 bases, leaving 11 bases of the junction unmatched. The V gene's germline CDR1 is SGHRS and CDR2 YFSETQ. The CDR3 DNA reads as TGCGCCAGCAGCTTGGGACTAGCGGGCGCTTCCCGGGACGAGCAGTACTTC. As protein: CASSLGLAGASRDEQYF.

The V call is TRBV4-1, the J call TRBJ1-2; no reliable D call. Trimming cost V 4 bases and J 3 bases, with 9 bases left between them. The CDR3 covers 13 residues. Germline assignment: CDR1 MGHRA and CDR2 YSYEKL. The CDR3: CASSPVVDYGYTF. CDR3 DNA: TGCGCCAGCAGCCCGGTTGTGGACTATGGCTACACCTTC.

This clone was detected a few times. This chain's CDR3 is CASSQGGTGGGTNEKLFF. CDR3 nucleotides: TGTGCCAGCAGCCAAGGTGGGACAGGGGGCGGAACTAATGAAAAACTGTTTTTT. The chain links TRBV3-1 (or the pseudogene TRBV3-2) to TRBJ1-4; 12 bases map to TRBD1. The CDR3 is 18 amino acids. J was trimmed by 1 base and V by 1 base; bases with no gene match: 4. Germline V gene lookup returns CDR1 LGHDT and CDR2 YNNKEL (reference sequence).